The 22 T cell receptor beta chains given below trace back to one sample, sequenced in a study of T cell responses to AZD1222 COVID-19 vaccine. This table comes from immunoSEQ multiplex PCR, and its TCRdb copy is limited to in-frame clones, with some not included. The data show more than 95,000 clones, approximately 90% seen once. This specimen consisted of peripheral blood, obtained on day 0 of AZD1222 vaccination. The receptor set was obtained from an adult in good health.

CDR3 nucleotides: TGTGCCAGCAGCGTATGGGCAGGAGAATTCTACGAGCAGTACTTC. Residues: CASSVWAGEFYEQYF. The chain uses TRBV9 and TRBJ2-7; D is uncertain. Trimming pared 1 base from V and 3 bases from J, leaving 14 bases between. CDR1 and CDR2 from the germline V gene are SGDLS and YYNGEE. This CDR3 region has 15 residues.

J is TRBJ1-2 and V is TRBV5-1, with 12 positions matching TRBD1. The CDR3 has 18 residues. CDR1 SGHRS and CDR2 YFSETQ come from the germline V gene. V gave up 4 bases and J gave up 7 bases; unmatched junction bases: 17. The CDR3 loop is CASSVTAGTGGLGGGYTF. The CDR3 DNA is TGCGCCAGCAGCGTTACCGCCGGGACAGGGGGCCTGGGAGGTGGCTACACCTTC.

V usage is TRBV27 and J usage is TRBJ1-2; TRBD1 might be the D (6 bases). CDR1 and CDR2 (germline): MNHEY, SMNVEV (reference sequence). This CDR3 region has 16 residues. The ends were cut back, 2 bases at V and 1 base at J, with 14 bases in the middle. The CDR3 DNA reads TGTGCCAGCAGTTTAGGCAGGGGAGCGAGTAACTATGGCTACACCTTC. Protein sequence: CASSLGRGASNYGYTF.

CDR3 amino acids: CATSPLGLSGGVYF. CDR3 coding DNA: TGTGCCACCAGCCCCTTGGGGCTTAGCGGGGGGGTGTACTTC. V usage is TRBV15 and J usage is TRBJ2-7; 11 nucleotides agree with TRBD2. From germline, CDR1 is LNHNV and CDR2 YYDKDF (reference sequence). J gave up 12 bases and V 5 bases, and 12 bases lay outside the gene matches. The CDR3 extends over 14 amino acids.

This rearrangement joins TRBV15 to TRBJ1-3; 7 bases align to TRBD1. In germline, CDR1 is LNHNV, CDR2 YYDKDF (reference sequence). With V trimmed by 1 base and J by 1 base, 10 bases remained unmatched. CDR3 size: 18 residues. The CDR3 loop reads CATSRAPRTGRSGNTIYF. Written as DNA, the CDR3 is TGTGCCACCAGCAGAGCCCCACGGACAGGACGGTCTGGAAACACCATATATTTT.

The chain recombines TRBV10-1 with TRBJ2-7; D perhaps matches TRBD1 (6 bases). V lost 6 bases to trimming and J lost 3 bases, with 18 bases between them. The CDR3 is 15 residues long. Per the germline V gene, CDR1 is WNHNN and CDR2 is SYGVQD (reference sequence). The CDR3 DNA sequence: TGCGCCAGCAGAGTGGCTGGGGACACCATCTACGAGCAGTACTTC. Encoded protein: CASRVAGDTIYEQYF.

The gene calls are TRBV6-5 and TRBJ2-7; the D call may be TRBD1 or TRBD2 (5 bases each). The CDR3 runs to 13 residues. Per the germline V gene, CDR1 is MNHEY and CDR2 is SVGAGI. Trimming pared 6 bases from V and 12 bases from J, leaving 21 bases between. DNA for the CDR3: TGTGCCAGCAGCCGGGACCAAGGGGCGGTGATGTACTTC. Translated, it gives CASSRDQGAVMYF.

This clone was counted a single time. The chain carries TRBV5-1 and TRBJ2-3, with D possibly called TRBD1 or TRBD2 (6 bases each). The CDR3 length is 15 residues. Germline lookup yields CDR1 SGHRS and CDR2 YFSETQ. V was trimmed by 0 bases and J by 10 bases, leaving 18 bases between them. Written as DNA, the CDR3 is TGCGCCAGCAGCTTGGGACTAGTGGGGGCCGAGGCGCAGTATTTT. It is translated as CASSLGLVGAEAQYF.

This clone was seen once. V and J are TRBV18 and TRBJ2-3, with a possible D match to TRBD1 (5 bases). There are 14 residues in the CDR3. In germline, CDR1 is KGHSH, CDR2 LQKENI. V lost 5 bases and J 4 bases, leaving 13 bases between the germline ends. For the CDR3, the DNA is TGTGCCAGCTCAGTCCAGGGTTACGCAGATACGCAGTATTTT. It codes for CASSVQGYADTQYF.

V is TRBV7-2 and J is TRBJ1-2; D call uncertain. The CDR3 is 13 residues long. Trimming removed 4 bases at V and 0 bases at J, with 6 bases between. The germline V gene encodes CDR1 SGHTA and CDR2 FQGNSA. CDR3 nucleotides: TGTGCCAGCAGCTCCGATACTAACTATGGCTACACCTTC. This sequence encodes CASSSDTNYGYTF.

This chain joins TRBV19 and TRBJ1-5; D uncertain. V was trimmed by 1 base and J by 0 bases, leaving 10 bases between them. The CDR3 is 16 amino acids. Per the germline V gene, CDR1 is LNHDA and CDR2 is SQIVND (reference sequence). This CDR3 reads CASSIGQEYSNQPQHF. CDR3 DNA sequence: TGTGCCAGTAGTATAGGTCAGGAGTATAGCAATCAGCCCCAGCATTTT.

The CDR3 DNA reads as TGTGCCAGCAGTGTTCGGCGGGAGGGGTCCTACAATGAGCAGTTCTTC. Its translation: CASSVRREGSYNEQFF. The chain couples TRBV2 to TRBJ2-1; 9 bases align to TRBD2. CDR3 length: 16 amino acids. The germline V gene has CDR1 SNHLY and CDR2 FYNNEI. Germline trimming cut 4 bases from V and 1 base from J; bases unmatched to any gene: 5.

The chain couples TRBV3-1 (or the pseudogene TRBV3-2) to TRBJ1-5; D call uncertain. The germline V gene encodes CDR1 LGHDT and CDR2 YNNKEL (reference sequence). Trimming took off 2 bases at V and 7 bases at J, with 9 bases between the two ends. The CDR3 has 13 amino acids. The CDR3 is CASSQREKQPQHF. Here the CDR3 DNA reads TGTGCCAGCAGCCAAAGGGAAAAACAGCCCCAGCATTTT.

This clone occurred a few times. The V gene is TRBV6-4, the J gene TRBJ1-5; D is ambiguous. The germline gives CDR1 MRHNA, CDR2 SNTAGT. The CDR3 is 13 amino acids. The germline V and J ends were trimmed by 3 bases and 4 bases, with 7 bases remaining between them. CDR3 loop: CASSEQTNQPQHF. CDR3 DNA sequence: TGTGCCAGCAGTGAGCAGACGAATCAGCCCCAGCATTTT.

The V call is TRBV12-3 or TRBV12-4, the J call TRBJ1-2; 7 bases align to TRBD1. The CDR3 runs 13 residues. Unmatched junction bases numbered 7, after V lost 6 bases and J lost 6 bases. This CDR3 reads CASSPPGGNGYTF. For the CDR3, the DNA is TGTGCCAGCAGCCCCCCAGGGGGAAATGGCTACACCTTC.

This clone has a single count. The gene calls are TRBV2 and TRBJ2-7, with D possibly being TRBD2 (6 bases). The CDR3 length is 12 residues. The V gene lost 7 bases and the J gene lost 7 bases, with 14 bases spanning the gap. Per germline, CDR1 SNHLY and CDR2 FYNNEI. In DNA form, the CDR3 reads TGTGCCAGCAAAAGGGAGGAGAGGGAGCAGTACTTC. Translation: CASKREEREQYF.

This chain uses TRBV6-2 or TRBV6-3 with TRBJ2-1; 11 bases align to TRBD2. The CDR3 is made up of 13 amino acids. V gave up 4 bases and J gave up 8 bases; unmatched junction bases: 1. CDR1 is MNHEY, CDR2 SVGEGT, per germline. The CDR3: CASSLLAGDEQFF. CDR3 coding DNA: TGTGCCAGCAGTTTACTAGCGGGAGATGAGCAGTTCTTC.

J is TRBJ2-7 and V is TRBV18; no clear D gene. V was clipped by 0 bases and J by 5 bases, with 8 bases between them. This CDR3 is 13 amino acids long. Germline values: CDR1 KGHSH, CDR2 LQKENI. The CDR3 spells CASSPPSSDEQYF. CDR3 DNA sequence: TGTGCCAGCTCACCACCTAGCTCGGACGAGCAGTACTTC.

The genes are TRBV5-8 and TRBJ2-7, with a tentative D call TRBD1 (5 bases). Trimming stripped 1 base from V and 0 bases from J, with 8 bases between. This CDR3 region has 14 residues. In germline, CDR1 is SGHTS, CDR2 YDEGEE. CDR3 nucleotides: TGTGCCAGCAGCTTGTGGGGCAGCTCCTACGAGCAGTACTTC. It translates to CASSLWGSSYEQYF.

The chain joins TRBV7-2 to TRBJ1-2, with 7 positions matching TRBD1. Germline CDR1 reads SGHTA; CDR2 reads FQGNSA. The CDR3 loop spans 17 amino acids. Unmatched junction bases numbered 14, after V lost 1 base and J lost 6 bases. CDR3 residues: CASSLVSNDGTEDGYTF. The CDR3, as DNA: TGTGCCAGCAGCTTAGTTTCGAACGACGGGACAGAAGATGGCTACACCTTC.

This chain uses TRBV5-1 with TRBJ2-7; D unclear. V lost 0 bases, J lost 2 bases, and 9 bases lay in between. The CDR3 is made up of 14 amino acids. Germline CDR1 is SGHRS and CDR2 is YFSETQ. The CDR3 coding sequence is TGCGCCAGCAGCTTGGGTCAGGCTGCCTACGAGCAGTACTTC. It specifies CASSLGQAAYEQYF.

The chain recombines TRBV27 with TRBJ1-2; D is perhaps TRBD1 (5 bases). This CDR3 has 13 residues. Germline V gives CDR1 MNHEY, CDR2 SMNVEV (reference sequence). V lost 1 base, J lost 4 bases, and 7 bases lay in between. CDR3 coding DNA: TGTGCCAGCAGTTTATACCAGGGCTATGGCTACACCTTC. Translated: CASSLYQGYGYTF.